This T cell receptor (beta chain) stems from a study of metastatic and nonmetastatic thyroid tumors. Study in general: Comparison of repertoires was carried out across blood and tumor or nodule tissue from malignant and benign thyroid patients.

The CDR3 contains 13 residues. Germline loops: CDR1 MNHEY, CDR2 SVGEGT. The V segment lost 6 bases and the J segment 7 bases; nucleotides outside the gene matches: 3. Treatment of any kind had been given to no patient before thyroid surgery. This clone was recorded a few times. Study processing details: For papillary thyroid cancer, a distant-metastasis classifier was constructed from CDR3 differences observed across clinicopathological groups. TCRdb re-called clones via MiXCR from the PCR reads. Clone size and V and J calls follow TCRdb, not the original study. The data contain over 10,000 clones, 25% to 30% of them singletons.

This TCR derives from a female donor with papillary thyroid cancer or a benign thyroid nodule (not recorded which). Some clones in this sample may be carry-over from other donors' samples. This rearrangement joins TRBV6-2 or TRBV6-3 to TRBJ1-6; 7 bases align to TRBD1. The sequenced material came from tumor tissue. The CDR3 here is CASRTGQNSPLHF. CDR3 in DNA: TGTGCCAGCAGGACGGGACAGAATTCACCCCTCCACTTT.